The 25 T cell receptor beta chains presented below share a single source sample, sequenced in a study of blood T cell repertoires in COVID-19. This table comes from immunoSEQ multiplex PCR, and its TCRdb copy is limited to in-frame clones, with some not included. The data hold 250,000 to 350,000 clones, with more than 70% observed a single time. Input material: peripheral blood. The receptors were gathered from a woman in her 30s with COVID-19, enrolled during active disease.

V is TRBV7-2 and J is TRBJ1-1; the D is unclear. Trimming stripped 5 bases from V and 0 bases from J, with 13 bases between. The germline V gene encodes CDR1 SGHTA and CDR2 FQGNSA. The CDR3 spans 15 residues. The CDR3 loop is CASSRVQMLNTEAFF. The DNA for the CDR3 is TGTGCCAGCAGCCGGGTCCAGATGCTGAACACTGAAGCTTTCTTT. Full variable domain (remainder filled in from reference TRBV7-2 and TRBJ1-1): GAGVSQSPSNKVTEKGKDVELRCDPISGHTALYWYRQSLGQGLEFLIYFQGNSAPDKSGLPSDRFSAERTGGSVSTLTIQRTQQEDSAVYLCASSRVQMLNTEAFFGQGTRLTVV.

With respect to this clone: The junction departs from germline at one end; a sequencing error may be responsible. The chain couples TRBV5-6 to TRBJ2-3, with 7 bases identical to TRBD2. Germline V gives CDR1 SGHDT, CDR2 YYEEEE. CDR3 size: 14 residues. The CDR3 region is CASSLSLAATLPHF. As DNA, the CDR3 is TGTGCCAGCAGCTTGTCGCTAGCGGCAACTCTCCCCCATTTT.

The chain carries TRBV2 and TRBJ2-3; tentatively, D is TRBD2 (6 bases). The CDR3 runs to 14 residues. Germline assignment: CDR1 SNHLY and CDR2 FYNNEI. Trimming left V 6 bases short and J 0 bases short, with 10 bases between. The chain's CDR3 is CASSVGLSTDTQYF. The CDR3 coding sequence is TGTGCCAGCAGCGTGGGACTGAGCACAGATACGCAGTATTTT.

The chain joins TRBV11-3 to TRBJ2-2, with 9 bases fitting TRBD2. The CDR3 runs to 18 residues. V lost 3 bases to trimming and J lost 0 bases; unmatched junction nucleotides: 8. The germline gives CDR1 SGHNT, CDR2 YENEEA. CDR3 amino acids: CASSFRLADNANTGELFF. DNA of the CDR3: TGTGCCAGCAGCTTTCGACTAGCGGACAACGCGAACACCGGGGAGCTGTTTTTT.

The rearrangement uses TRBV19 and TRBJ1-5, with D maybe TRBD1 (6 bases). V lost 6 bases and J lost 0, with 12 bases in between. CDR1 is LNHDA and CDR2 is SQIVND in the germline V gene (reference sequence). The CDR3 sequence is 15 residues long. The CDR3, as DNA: TGTGCCAGTAGGGGGGGGGCGCTTAGCAATCAGCCCCAGCATTTT. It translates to CASRGGALSNQPQHF. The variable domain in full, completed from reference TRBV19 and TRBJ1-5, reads DGGITQSPKYLFRKEGQNVTLSCEQNLNHDAMYWYRQDPGQGLRLIYYSQIVNDFQKGDIAEGYSVSREKKESFPLTVTSAQKNPTAFYLCASRGGALSNQPQHFGDGTRLSIL.

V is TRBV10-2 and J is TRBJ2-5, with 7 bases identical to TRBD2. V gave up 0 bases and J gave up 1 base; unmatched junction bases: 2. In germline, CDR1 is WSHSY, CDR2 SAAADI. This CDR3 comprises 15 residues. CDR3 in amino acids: CASSESGLTQETQYF. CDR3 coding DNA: TGCGCCAGCAGTGAGTCGGGACTAACCCAAGAGACCCAGTACTTC.

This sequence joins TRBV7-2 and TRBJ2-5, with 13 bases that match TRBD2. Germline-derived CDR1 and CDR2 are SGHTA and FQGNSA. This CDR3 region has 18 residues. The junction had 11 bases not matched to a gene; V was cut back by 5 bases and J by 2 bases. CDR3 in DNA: TGTGCCAGCAGCCCTGGACTAGCGGGAGCGGCGGGACAAGAGACCCAGTACTTC. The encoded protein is CASSPGLAGAAGQETQYF.

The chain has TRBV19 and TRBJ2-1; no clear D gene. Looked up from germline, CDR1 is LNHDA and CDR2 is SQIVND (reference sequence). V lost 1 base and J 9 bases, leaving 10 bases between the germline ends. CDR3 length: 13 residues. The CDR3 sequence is CASSIAPGSEQFF. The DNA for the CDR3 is TGTGCCAGTAGTATAGCCCCAGGTAGTGAGCAGTTCTTC.

CDR3 sequence reads: CASSQGQVYGYTF. The CDR3 DNA is TGTGCCAGCAGTCAGGGACAGGTCTATGGCTACACCTTC. The chain carries TRBV6-6 and TRBJ1-2; 8 bases match TRBD1. Germline lookup yields CDR1 MNHNY and CDR2 SVGAGI (reference sequence). The V segment lost 5 bases and the J segment 4 bases; nucleotides outside the gene matches: 3. The CDR3 runs 13 residues.

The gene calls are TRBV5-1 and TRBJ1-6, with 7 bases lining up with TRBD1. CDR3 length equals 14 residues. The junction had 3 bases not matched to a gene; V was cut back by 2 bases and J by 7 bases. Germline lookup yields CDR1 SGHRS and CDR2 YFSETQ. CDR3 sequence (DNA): TGCGCCAGCAGCTTAACGGACAGGAATTCACCCCTCCACTTT. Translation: CASSLTDRNSPLHF.

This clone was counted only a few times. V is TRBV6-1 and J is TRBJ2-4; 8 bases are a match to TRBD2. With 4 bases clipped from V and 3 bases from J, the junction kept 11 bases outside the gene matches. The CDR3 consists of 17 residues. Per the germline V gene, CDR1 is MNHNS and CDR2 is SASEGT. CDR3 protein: CASSVNRLARNKNIQYF. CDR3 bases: TGTGCCAGCAGTGTAAATAGACTAGCGAGAAACAAAAACATTCAGTACTTC.

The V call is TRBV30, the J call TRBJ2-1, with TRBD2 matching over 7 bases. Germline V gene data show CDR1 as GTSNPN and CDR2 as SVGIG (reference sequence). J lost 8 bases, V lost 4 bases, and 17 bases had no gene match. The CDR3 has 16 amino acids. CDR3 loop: CAWTRISPAGEDEQFF. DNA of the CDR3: TGTGCCTGGACTAGAATATCCCCGGCGGGAGAGGATGAGCAGTTCTTC.

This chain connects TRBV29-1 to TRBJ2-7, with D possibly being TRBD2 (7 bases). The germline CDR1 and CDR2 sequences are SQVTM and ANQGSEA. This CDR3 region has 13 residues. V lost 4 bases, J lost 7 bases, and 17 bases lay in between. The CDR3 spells CSVGGREWGEQYF. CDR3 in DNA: TGCAGCGTTGGGGGGCGGGAGTGGGGAGAGCAGTACTTC.

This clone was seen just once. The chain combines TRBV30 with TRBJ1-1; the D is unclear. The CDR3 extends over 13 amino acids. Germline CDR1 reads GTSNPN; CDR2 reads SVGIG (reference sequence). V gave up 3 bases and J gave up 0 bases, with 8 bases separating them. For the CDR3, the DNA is TGTGCCTGGAGAGGCAGGTTGAACACTGAAGCTTTCTTT. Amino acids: CAWRGRLNTEAFF.

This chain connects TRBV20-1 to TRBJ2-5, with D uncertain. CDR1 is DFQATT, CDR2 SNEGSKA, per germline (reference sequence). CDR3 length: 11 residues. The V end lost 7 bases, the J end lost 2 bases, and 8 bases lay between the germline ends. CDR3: CSGQIQETQYF. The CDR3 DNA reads TGCAGTGGCCAGATACAAGAGACCCAGTACTTC.

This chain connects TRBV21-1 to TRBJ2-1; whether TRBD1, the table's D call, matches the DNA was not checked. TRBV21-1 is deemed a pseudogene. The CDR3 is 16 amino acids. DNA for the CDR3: TGTGCCAGCAGGACCCTACGGGACAGGGAGTACAATGAGCAGTTCTTC. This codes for CASRTLRDREYNEQFF.

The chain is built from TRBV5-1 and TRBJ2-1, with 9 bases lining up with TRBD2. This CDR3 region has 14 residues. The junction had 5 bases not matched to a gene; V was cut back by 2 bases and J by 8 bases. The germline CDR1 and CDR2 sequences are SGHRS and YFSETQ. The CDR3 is CASSFSGSRDEQFF. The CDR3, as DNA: TGCGCCAGCAGCTTTAGCGGGAGTCGCGATGAGCAGTTCTTC.

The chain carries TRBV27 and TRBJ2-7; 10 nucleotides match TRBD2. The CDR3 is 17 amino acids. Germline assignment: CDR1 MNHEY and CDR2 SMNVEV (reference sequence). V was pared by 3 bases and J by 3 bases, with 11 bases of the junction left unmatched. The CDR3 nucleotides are TGTGCCAGCAGTTTTCTAGCGGGAGAACAGGGGGACTACGAGCAGTACTTC. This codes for CASSFLAGEQGDYEQYF.

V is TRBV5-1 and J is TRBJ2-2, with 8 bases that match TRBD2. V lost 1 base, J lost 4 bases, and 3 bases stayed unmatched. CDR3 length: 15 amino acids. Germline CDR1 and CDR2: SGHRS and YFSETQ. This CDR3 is CASSLTSGATGELFF. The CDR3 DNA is TGCGCCAGCAGCTTGACTAGCGGAGCCACCGGGGAGCTGTTTTTT.

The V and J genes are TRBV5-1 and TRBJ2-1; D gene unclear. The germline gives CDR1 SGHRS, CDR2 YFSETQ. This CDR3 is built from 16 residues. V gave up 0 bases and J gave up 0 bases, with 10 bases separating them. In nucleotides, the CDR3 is TGCGCCAGCAGCTTGGGAGGCCCGAGCTCCTACAATGAGCAGTTCTTC. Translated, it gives CASSLGGPSSYNEQFF.

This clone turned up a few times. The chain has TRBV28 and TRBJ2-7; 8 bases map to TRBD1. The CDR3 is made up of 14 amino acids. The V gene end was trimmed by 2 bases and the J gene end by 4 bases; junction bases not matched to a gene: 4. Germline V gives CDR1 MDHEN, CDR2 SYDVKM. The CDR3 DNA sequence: TGTGCCAGCAGTTTAGGACAGGGACCTTACGAGCAGTACTTC. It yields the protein CASSLGQGPYEQYF.

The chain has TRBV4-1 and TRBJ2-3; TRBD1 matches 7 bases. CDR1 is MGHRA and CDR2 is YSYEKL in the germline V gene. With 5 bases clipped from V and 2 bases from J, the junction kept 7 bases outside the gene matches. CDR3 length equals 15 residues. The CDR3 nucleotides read TGCGCCAGCAGCTCTGGGACAGCAGTCACAGATACGCAGTATTTT. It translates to CASSSGTAVTDTQYF.

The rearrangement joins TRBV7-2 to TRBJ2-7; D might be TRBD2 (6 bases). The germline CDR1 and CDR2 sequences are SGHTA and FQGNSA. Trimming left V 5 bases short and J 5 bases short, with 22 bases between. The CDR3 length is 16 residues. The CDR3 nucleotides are TGTGCCAGCAGCCAAAGGGGCGGGAACCCCAGCCACGAGCAGTACTTC. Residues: CASSQRGGNPSHEQYF.

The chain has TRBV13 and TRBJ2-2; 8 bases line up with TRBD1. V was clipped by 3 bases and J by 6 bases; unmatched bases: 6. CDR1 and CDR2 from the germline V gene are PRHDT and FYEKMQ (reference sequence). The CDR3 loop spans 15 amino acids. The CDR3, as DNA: TGTGCCAGCAGCTTGGAGACAGGGGAGGCCGGGGAGCTGTTTTTT. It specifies CASSLETGEAGELFF.

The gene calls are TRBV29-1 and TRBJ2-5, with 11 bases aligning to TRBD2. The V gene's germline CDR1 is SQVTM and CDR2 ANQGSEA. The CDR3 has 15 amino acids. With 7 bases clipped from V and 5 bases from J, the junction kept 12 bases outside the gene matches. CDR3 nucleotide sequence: TGCAGCGCCCGACCGGGACTAGCGGCTCGTGAGACCCAGTACTTC. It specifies CSARPGLAARETQYF.